Listed below are T cell receptor beta chains from one sample, sequenced in a study of graft-versus-host responses after intestinal transplantation. Assay: immunoSEQ multiplex PCR; the TCRdb copy retains only in-frame clones and omits some. The sample holds about 39,000 clones, just over 90% seen once. The sample in question was PBMCs, obtained 734 days after intestinal transplantation. The receptors derive from a human patient who received an intestinal transplant, so some T cells may come from the graft donor. Both conserved end residues are part of each CDR3. D genes are given only for firm matches. Not all rows give a size; the values are once, few, many and, for expanded clones, a class.

clone size	V gene	D gene	J gene	CDR3 DNA	CDR3 protein
.	TRBV11-2	.	TRBJ2-7	TGTGCCAGCGGCCAGACTTACTACGAGCAGTACTTC	CASGQTYYEQYF
.	TRBV30	.	TRBJ1-2	TGTGCCTGGGAACAGGCTAACTATGGCTACACCTTC	CAWEQANYGYTF
.	TRBV5-4	.	TRBJ2-2	TGTGCCAGCAGCCCTCGGACAGCCGACACCGGGGAGCTGTTTTTT	CASSPRTADTGELFF
.	TRBV4-2	.	TRBJ1-1	TGTGCCACCAACCGGGGGACTGAAGCTTTCTTT	CATNRGTEAFF
.	TRBV6-5	TRBD1	TRBJ1-6	TGTGCCAGCAGTTTCACCGGGACAGGGACTTCACCCCTCCACTTT	CASSFTGTGTSPLHF
.	TRBV13	TRBD2	TRBJ2-1	TGTGCCAGCAGCACTCCAGCGGGAGGGCACAATGAGCAGTTCTTC	CASSTPAGGHNEQFF
.	TRBV6-5	.	TRBJ1-6	TGTGCCAGCAAGGACAGCTCCTATAATTCACCCCTCCACTTT	CASKDSSYNSPLHF
medium-sized	TRBV27	.	TRBJ2-2	TGTGCCAGCAGCTTTACGGCTAACACCGGGGAGCTGTTTTTT	CASSFTANTGELFF
.	TRBV30	.	TRBJ2-5	TGTGCCTGGACGTTCGGGGGCGGCGGAGAGACCCAGTACTTC	CAWTFGGGGETQYF
.	TRBV19	.	TRBJ2-6	TGTGCCAGTAATACTGCGGGGGCCAACGTCCTGACTTTC	CASNTAGANVLTF
.	TRBV14	.	TRBJ2-7	TGTGCCAGCTCCGGACAGAAGGAGTCTCACGAGCAGTACTTC	CASSGQKESHEQYF
.	TRBV6-5	TRBD2	TRBJ2-7	TGTGCCAGCAGTTACTCATCTAGCGGAAACTACGAGCAGTACTTC	CASSYSSSGNYEQYF
few	TRBV9	.	TRBJ1-1	TGTGCCAGCAGCGTAGAAGATGTCGGCACTGAAGCTTTCTTT	CASSVEDVGTEAFF
.	TRBV4-1	TRBD1	TRBJ2-1	TGCGCCAGCAGCGTACAGGGGCCCTACAATGAGCAGTTCTTC	CASSVQGPYNEQFF
.	TRBV5-6	.	TRBJ2-1	TGTGCCAGCAGCTTGGGTTGGGGGACTGAGCAGTTCTTC	CASSLGWGTEQFF
.	TRBV18	TRBD1	TRBJ2-5	TGTGCCAGCTCACCCGGGACAGGGCCGGGGGAGACCCAGTACTTC	CASSPGTGPGETQYF
.	TRBV4-1	TRBD2	TRBJ2-3	TGCGCCAGCAGCCAAGGAGAGACTAGCCCTATTTATACGCAGTATTTT	CASSQGETSPIYTQYF
.	TRBV28	TRBD1	TRBJ2-6	TGTGCCAGCAGTTTAATGGGACAGGGCCCTTCTGGGGCCAACGTCCTGACTTTC	CASSLMGQGPSGANVLTF
.	TRBV30	.	TRBJ2-3	TGTGCCTGGAACAGAGACAGCACAGATACGCAGTATTTT	CAWNRDSTDTQYF
.	TRBV7-6	.	TRBJ1-5	TGTGCCAGCAGCCGCCAGAACCAGCCCCAGCGTTTT	CASSRQNQPQRF
.	TRBV4-1	.	TRBJ2-1	TGCGCCAGCCGCGATAATGAGCGTTACAATGAGCAGTTCTTC	CASRDNERYNEQFF
.	TRBV29-1	.	TRBJ2-2	TGCAGCGTTGTGGTCAAAGTCGGGGAGCTGTTTTTT	CSVVVKVGELFF
once	TRBV7-3	TRBD2	TRBJ2-3	TGTGCCAGCAGCTTATCCCTGGGCGGGAGGACAGATACGCAGTATTTT	CASSLSLGGRTDTQYF
.	TRBV7-9	TRBD1	TRBJ1-3	TGTGCCAGCAGCGCACAGGGGGCGGCTGGAAACACCATATATTTT	CASSAQGAAGNTIYF
once	TRBV2	.	TRBJ1-6	TGTGCCAGCAGAAACCAGGGTGGGAATTCACCCCTCCACTTT	CASRNQGGNSPLHF
.	TRBV9	.	TRBJ1-3	TGTGCCAGCAGCGCCCGCCGGGACACGAGCTCTGGAAACACCATATATTTT	CASSARRDTSSGNTIYF
.	TRBV6-6	TRBD2	TRBJ2-7	TGTGCCAGCAGTTCCCATAGCGGGAGCGGGTACGAGCAGTACTTC	CASSSHSGSGYEQYF
once	TRBV27	.	TRBJ2-3	TGTGCCAGCAGTTTACCAGAAAACACAGATACGCAGTATTTT	CASSLPENTDTQYF
.	TRBV10-3	.	TRBJ2-7	TGTGCCATCAGTGAGTCGACTGAGGGTTCCTACGAGCAGTACTTC	CAISESTEGSYEQYF
.	TRBV9	TRBD2	TRBJ2-3	TGTGCCAGCAGCGGCCCCCGCCGGCTAGCGGGCTGGCGGGAGAAAGATACGCAGTATTTT	CASSGPRRLAGWREKDTQYF
.	TRBV7-3	.	TRBJ2-3	TGTGCCAGCAGCCGGGGCGGGCGATATACGCAGTATTTT	CASSRGGRYTQYF
.	TRBV6-6	.	TRBJ1-2	TGTGCCAGCAGTTCCCTCTATGGCTACACCTTC	CASSSLYGYTF
.	TRBV4-2	.	TRBJ2-5	TGTGCCAGCAGCCAAGGAGTAGGGGGTTGGGTGGAGACCCAGTACTTC	CASSQGVGGWVETQYF
.	TRBV10-1	.	TRBJ2-7	TGCGCCAGCAGTGAGGACACCGGGGGCCACGAGCAGTACTTC	CASSEDTGGHEQYF
.	TRBV7-9	TRBD1	TRBJ1-5	TGTGCCAGCAGCTTAGGAGACAGGGGGCTGAATCAGCCCCAGCATTTT	CASSLGDRGLNQPQHF
.	TRBV2	TRBD1	TRBJ2-1	TGTGCCAGCAGGAAGGACAGGGGAAATGAGCAGTTCTTC	CASRKDRGNEQFF
few	TRBV30	.	TRBJ2-1	TGTGCCTGGAACCGGGACCGTTACAATGAGCAGTTCTTC	CAWNRDRYNEQFF
.	TRBV6-5	TRBD2	TRBJ2-1	TGTGCCAGCAGTTCCGGGGGGGCCTACAATGAGCAGTTCTTC	CASSSGGAYNEQFF
once	TRBV11-2	.	TRBJ2-5	TGTGCCAGCAGCTTAGTAACTGGAAGAGGAGAGACCCAGTACTTC	CASSLVTGRGETQYF
.	TRBV7-9	.	TRBJ2-7	TGTGCCAGCCAGAAGGTAGGGTTTTCCTACGAGCAGTACTTC	CASQKVGFSYEQYF
.	TRBV11-1	.	TRBJ1-1	TGTGCCAGCAGCCGGACCGGTTCTGAAGCTTTCTTT	CASSRTGSEAFF
.	TRBV15	.	TRBJ2-7	TGTGCCACCAGCAGAGCGGCCGCCCTGGGGGGCTACTACGAGCAGTACTTC	CATSRAAALGGYYEQYF
.	TRBV6-1	TRBD1	TRBJ2-4	TGTGCCAGCAGTGAATATTGGACAGGGAGATTAAACATTCAGTACTTC	CASSEYWTGRLNIQYF
.	TRBV29-1	.	TRBJ1-6	TGCAGCGATCTCCGGGAATGGCGGATGTATTCACCCCTCCACTTT	CSDLREWRMYSPLHF
.	TRBV5-4	TRBD1	TRBJ1-2	TGTGCCAGCAGCTTGCGACAGGGGGCGGCGAACTATGGCTACACCTTC	CASSLRQGAANYGYTF
.	TRBV27	.	TRBJ2-7	TGTGCCAGCCAGGAAGAGACCGGGACCTCCTACGAGCAGTACTTC	CASQEETGTSYEQYF
.	TRBV11-2	.	TRBJ1-4	TGTGCCAGCAGCTTAGGGTATCTGGACGGACCTAATGAAAAACTGTTTTTT	CASSLGYLDGPNEKLFF
.	TRBV2	.	TRBJ2-6	TGTGCCACCGAGGAGTTCACTGGGGCCAACGTCCTGACTTTC	CATEEFTGANVLTF
.	TRBV4-1	.	TRBJ2-1	TGCGCCAGCAGCCCACAGCGGGCCTATGAGCAGTTCTTC	CASSPQRAYEQFF